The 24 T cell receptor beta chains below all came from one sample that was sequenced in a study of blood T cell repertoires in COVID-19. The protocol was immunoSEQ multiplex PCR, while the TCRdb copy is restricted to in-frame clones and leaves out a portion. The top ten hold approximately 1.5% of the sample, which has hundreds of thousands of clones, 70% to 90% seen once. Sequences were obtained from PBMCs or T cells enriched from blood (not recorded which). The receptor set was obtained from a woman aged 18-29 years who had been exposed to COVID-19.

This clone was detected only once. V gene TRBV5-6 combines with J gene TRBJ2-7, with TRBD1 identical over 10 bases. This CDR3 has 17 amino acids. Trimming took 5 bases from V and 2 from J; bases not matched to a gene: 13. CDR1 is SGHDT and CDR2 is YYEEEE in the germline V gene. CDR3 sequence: CASSTQAGQGPTYEQYF. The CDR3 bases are TGTGCCAGCAGTACCCAAGCGGGACAGGGGCCCACCTACGAGCAGTACTTC.

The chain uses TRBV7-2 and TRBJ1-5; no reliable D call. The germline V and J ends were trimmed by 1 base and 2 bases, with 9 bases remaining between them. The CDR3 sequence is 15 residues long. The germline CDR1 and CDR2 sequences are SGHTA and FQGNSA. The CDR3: CASSLGRNGNQPQHF. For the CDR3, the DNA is TGTGCCAGCAGCTTAGGGAGGAATGGCAATCAGCCCCAGCATTTT.

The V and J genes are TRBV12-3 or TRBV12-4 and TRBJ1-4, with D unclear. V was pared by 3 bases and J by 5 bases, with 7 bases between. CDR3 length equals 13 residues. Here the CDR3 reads CASSLAGNEKLFF. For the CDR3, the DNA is TGTGCCAGCAGTTTGGCGGGGAATGAAAAACTGTTTTTT.

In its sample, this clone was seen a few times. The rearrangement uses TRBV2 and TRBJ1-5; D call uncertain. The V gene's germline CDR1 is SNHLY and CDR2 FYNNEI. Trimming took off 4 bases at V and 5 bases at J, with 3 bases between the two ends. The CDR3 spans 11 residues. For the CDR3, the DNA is TGTGCCAGCAGTGGCGATCAGCCCCAGCATTTT. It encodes CASSGDQPQHF.

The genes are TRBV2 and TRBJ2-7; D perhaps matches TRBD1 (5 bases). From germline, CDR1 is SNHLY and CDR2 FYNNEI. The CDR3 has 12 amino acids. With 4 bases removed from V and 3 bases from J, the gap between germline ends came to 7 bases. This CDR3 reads CASSVQGYEQYF. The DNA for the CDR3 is TGTGCCAGCAGTGTTCAGGGCTACGAGCAGTACTTC.

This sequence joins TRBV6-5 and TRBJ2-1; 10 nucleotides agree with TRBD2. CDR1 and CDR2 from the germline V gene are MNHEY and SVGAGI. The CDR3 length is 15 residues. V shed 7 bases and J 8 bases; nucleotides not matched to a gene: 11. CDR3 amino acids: CASNDPASGSYEQFF. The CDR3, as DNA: TGTGCCAGCAACGACCCAGCTAGCGGGAGCTATGAGCAGTTCTTC.

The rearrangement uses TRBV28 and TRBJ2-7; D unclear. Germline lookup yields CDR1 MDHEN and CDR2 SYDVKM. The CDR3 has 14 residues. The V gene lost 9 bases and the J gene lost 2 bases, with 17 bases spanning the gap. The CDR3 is CARKKPGQTYEQYF. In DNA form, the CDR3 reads TGTGCCAGAAAGAAGCCTGGGCAAACCTACGAGCAGTACTTC.

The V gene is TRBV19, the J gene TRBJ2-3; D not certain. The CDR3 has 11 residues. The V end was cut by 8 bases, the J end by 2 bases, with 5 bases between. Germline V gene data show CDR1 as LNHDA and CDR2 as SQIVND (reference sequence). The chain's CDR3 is CASLNTDTQYF. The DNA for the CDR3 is TGTGCCAGTTTAAACACAGATACGCAGTATTTT. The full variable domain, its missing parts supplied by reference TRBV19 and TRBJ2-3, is DGGITQSPKYLFRKEGQNVTLSCEQNLNHDAMYWYRQDPGQGLRLIYYSQIVNDFQKGDIAEGYSVSREKKESFPLTVTSAQKNPTAFYLCASLNTDTQYFGPGTRLTVL.

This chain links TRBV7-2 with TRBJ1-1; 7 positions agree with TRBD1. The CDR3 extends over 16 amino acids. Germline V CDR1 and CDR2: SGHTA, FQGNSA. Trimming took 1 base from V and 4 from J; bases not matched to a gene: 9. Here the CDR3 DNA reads TGTGCCAGCAGCTTAGGACAGGGAAGGACGACCACTGAAGCTTTCTTT. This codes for CASSLGQGRTTTEAFF.

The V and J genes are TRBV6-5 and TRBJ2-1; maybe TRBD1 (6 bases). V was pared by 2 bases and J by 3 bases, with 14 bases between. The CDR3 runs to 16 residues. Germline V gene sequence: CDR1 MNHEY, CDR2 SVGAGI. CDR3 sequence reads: CASSYASGTLYNEQFF. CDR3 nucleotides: TGTGCCAGCAGTTACGCCTCCGGGACACTCTACAATGAGCAGTTCTTC.

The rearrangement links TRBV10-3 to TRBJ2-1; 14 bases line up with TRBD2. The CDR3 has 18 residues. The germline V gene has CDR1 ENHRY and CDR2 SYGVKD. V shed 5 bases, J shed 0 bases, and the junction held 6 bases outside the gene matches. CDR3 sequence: CAISPGLAGVGSYNEQFF. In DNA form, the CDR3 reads TGTGCCATCAGTCCGGGACTAGCGGGAGTGGGCTCCTACAATGAGCAGTTCTTC.

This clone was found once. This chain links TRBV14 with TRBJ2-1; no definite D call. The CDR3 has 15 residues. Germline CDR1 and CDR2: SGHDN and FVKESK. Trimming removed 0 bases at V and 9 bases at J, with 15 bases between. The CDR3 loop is CASSQDIVSFGEQFF. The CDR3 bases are TGTGCCAGCAGCCAAGATATCGTAAGCTTCGGTGAGCAGTTCTTC.

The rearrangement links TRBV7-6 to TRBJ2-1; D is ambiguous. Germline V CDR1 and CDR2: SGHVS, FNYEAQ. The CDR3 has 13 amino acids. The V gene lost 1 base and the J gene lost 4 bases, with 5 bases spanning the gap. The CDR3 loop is CASSLDFYNEQFF. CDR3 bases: TGTGCCAGCAGCTTAGACTTTTACAATGAGCAGTTCTTC.

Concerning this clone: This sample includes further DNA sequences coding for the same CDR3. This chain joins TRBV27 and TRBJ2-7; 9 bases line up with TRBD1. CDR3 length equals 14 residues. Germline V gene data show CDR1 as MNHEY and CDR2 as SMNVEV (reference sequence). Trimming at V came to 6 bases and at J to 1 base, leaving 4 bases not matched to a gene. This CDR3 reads CASSTGTGSYEQYF. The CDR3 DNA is TGTGCCAGCAGCACCGGGACAGGGTCCTACGAGCAGTACTTC.

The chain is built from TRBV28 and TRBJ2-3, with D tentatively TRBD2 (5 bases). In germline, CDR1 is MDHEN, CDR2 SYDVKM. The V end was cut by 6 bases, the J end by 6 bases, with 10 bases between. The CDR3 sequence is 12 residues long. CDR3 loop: CASRPPGDTQYF. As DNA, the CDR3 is TGTGCCAGCAGGCCCCCGGGGGATACGCAGTATTTT.

The CDR3 nucleotides read TGTGCCAGCACCTACAGGGGGCTGAGCAATCAGCCCCAGCATTTT. Amino acids: CASTYRGLSNQPQHF. The chain uses TRBV5-6 and TRBJ1-5; 9 bases map to TRBD1. CDR3 length equals 15 residues. After removal of 6 bases from V and 1 base from J, the junction contained 5 bases not matched to a gene. Germline assignment: CDR1 SGHDT and CDR2 YYEEEE.

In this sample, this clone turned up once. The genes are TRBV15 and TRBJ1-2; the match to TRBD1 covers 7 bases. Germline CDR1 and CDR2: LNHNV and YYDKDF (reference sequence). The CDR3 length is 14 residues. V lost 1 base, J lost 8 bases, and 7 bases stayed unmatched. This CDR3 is CATSRGDSRRGYTF. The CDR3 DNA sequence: TGTGCCACCAGCAGAGGGGACAGTCGTCGAGGCTACACCTTC.

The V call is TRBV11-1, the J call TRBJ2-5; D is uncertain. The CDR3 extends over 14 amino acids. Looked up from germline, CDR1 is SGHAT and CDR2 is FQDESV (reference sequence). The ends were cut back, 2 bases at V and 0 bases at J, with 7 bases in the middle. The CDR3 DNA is TGTGCCAGCAGCTTACATGCGGACCAAGAGACCCAGTACTTC. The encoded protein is CASSLHADQETQYF.

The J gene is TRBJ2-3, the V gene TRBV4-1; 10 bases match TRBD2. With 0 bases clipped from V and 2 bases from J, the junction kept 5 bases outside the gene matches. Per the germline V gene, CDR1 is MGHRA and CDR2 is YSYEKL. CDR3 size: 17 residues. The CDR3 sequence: CASSQDGAGGPTDTQYF. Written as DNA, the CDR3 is TGCGCCAGCAGCCAAGATGGAGCGGGAGGGCCCACAGATACGCAGTATTTT.

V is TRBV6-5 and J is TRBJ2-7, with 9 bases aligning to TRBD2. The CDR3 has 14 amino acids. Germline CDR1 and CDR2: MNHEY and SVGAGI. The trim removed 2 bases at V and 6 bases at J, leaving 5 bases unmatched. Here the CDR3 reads CASSYAGGKGEQYF. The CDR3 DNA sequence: TGTGCCAGCAGTTACGCGGGAGGGAAGGGCGAGCAGTACTTC.

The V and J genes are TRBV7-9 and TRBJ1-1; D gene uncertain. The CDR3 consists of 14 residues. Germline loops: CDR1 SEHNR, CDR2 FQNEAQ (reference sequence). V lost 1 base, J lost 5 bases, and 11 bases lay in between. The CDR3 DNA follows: TGTGCCAGCAGCTTAGGGAGGGTTGGGACTGAAGCTTTCTTT. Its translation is CASSLGRVGTEAFF.

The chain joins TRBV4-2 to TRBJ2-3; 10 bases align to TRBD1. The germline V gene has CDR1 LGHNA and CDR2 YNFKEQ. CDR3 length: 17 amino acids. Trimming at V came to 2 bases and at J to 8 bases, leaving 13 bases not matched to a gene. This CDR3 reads CASSQLTGGKEWGTQYF. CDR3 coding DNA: TGTGCCAGCAGCCAACTGACAGGGGGCAAAGAGTGGGGTACGCAGTATTTT.

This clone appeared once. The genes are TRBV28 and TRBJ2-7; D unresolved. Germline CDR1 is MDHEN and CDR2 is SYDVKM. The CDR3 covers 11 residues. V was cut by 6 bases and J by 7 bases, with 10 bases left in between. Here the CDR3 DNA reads TGTGCCAGCAGGGGCATTCGGGAGCAGTACTTC. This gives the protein CASRGIREQYF.

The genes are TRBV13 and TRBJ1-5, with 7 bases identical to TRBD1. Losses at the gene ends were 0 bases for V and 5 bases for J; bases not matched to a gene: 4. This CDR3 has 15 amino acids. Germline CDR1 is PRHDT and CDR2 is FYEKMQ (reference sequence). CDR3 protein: CASSLGQGIDQPQHF. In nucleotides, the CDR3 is TGTGCCAGCAGCTTAGGACAGGGGATTGATCAGCCCCAGCATTTT.